What follows are 13 T cell receptor beta chains derived from one specimen sequenced in a study of blood T cell repertoires in COVID-19. Generated by immunoSEQ multiplex PCR, the TCRdb table keeps only in-frame clones and is missing some. The table includes roughly 150,000 clones, 87% detected once. Sequenced material: peripheral blood. The source of these receptors is a human donor in a cohort sampled during active COVID-19.

The chain employs TRBV5-1 and TRBJ2-7; D possibly corresponds to TRBD1 (6 bases). The germline V gene has CDR1 SGHRS and CDR2 YFSETQ. The V end lost 4 bases, the J end lost 6 bases, and 14 bases lay between the germline ends. The CDR3 extends over 13 amino acids. CDR3 DNA: TGCGCCAGCAGCCCCCCCGGACAGTCCGAGCAGTACTTC. Residues: CASSPPGQSEQYF. The whole variable domain, filled in from reference TRBV5-1 and TRBJ2-7, reads KAGVTQTPRYLIKTRGQQVTLSCSPISGHRSVSWYQQTPGQGLQFLFEYFSETQRNKGNFPGRFSGRQFSNSRSEMNVSTLELGDSALYLCASSPPGQSEQYFGPGTRLTVT.

This chain uses TRBV7-9 with TRBJ1-1; a weak D match, TRBD1 (6 bases). The CDR3 spans 16 residues. Trimming cost V 4 bases and J 1 base, with 16 bases left between them. CDR1 is SEHNR and CDR2 is FQNEAQ in the germline V gene (reference sequence). The CDR3 spells CASSSPTDSTNTEAFF. CDR3 in DNA: TGTGCCAGCAGCTCACCCACGGACAGTACGAACACTGAAGCTTTCTTT. Using reference TRBV7-9 and TRBJ1-1 for the parts outside the CDR3, the full variable domain is DTGVSQNPRHKITKRGQNVTFRCDPISEHNRLYWYRQTLGQGPEFLTYFQNEAQLEKSRLLSDRFSAERPKGSFSTLEIQRTEQGDSAMYLCASSSPTDSTNTEAFFGQGTRLTVV.

This clone was detected once. The rearrangement joins TRBV6-2 or TRBV6-3 to TRBJ2-1; 15 positions match TRBD2. V shed 6 bases, J shed 7 bases, and the junction held 10 bases outside the gene matches. CDR1 MNHEY and CDR2 SVGEGT come from the germline V gene. The CDR3 is made up of 17 amino acids. The CDR3 DNA is TGTGCCAGCAGCCCAGGGACTAGCGGGGGGCGTAAAAATGAGCAGTTCTTC. This translates into CASSPGTSGGRKNEQFF.

This clone has a single count. V is TRBV27 and J is TRBJ2-7, with D tentatively TRBD1 (5 bases). Germline CDR1 reads MNHEY; CDR2 reads SMNVEV (reference sequence). V lost 2 bases and J lost 4, with 9 bases in between. The CDR3 spans 13 residues. In DNA form, the CDR3 reads TGTGCCAGCAGTTTAAAACCAGGGTACGAGCAGTACTTC. Amino acids: CASSLKPGYEQYF.

The J gene is TRBJ2-2, the V gene TRBV9; 9 nucleotides line up with TRBD1. Trimming cost V 4 bases and J 2 bases; bases outside gene matches: 6. Germline CDR1 reads SGDLS; CDR2 reads YYNGEE. The CDR3 consists of 16 residues. CDR3 amino acids: CASSPRQGVNTGELFF. The CDR3, as DNA: TGTGCCAGCAGCCCGAGACAGGGGGTAAACACCGGGGAGCTGTTTTTT.

The V and J genes are TRBV5-4 and TRBJ1-2, with 8 bases that match TRBD1. CDR1 is SGHNT and CDR2 is YYREEE in the germline V gene (reference sequence). With 0 bases clipped from V and 8 bases from J, the junction kept 9 bases outside the gene matches. This CDR3 is 15 amino acids long. CDR3 coding DNA: TGTGCCAGCAGCTTGGTATCCGGACAGGGTAAAGGCTACACCTTC. It translates to CASSLVSGQGKGYTF.

The rearrangement uses TRBV7-9 and TRBJ2-2; TRBD1 agrees at 8 bases. The CDR3 is 18 residues long. With 4 bases clipped from V and 4 bases from J, the junction kept 14 bases outside the gene matches. Germline-derived CDR1 and CDR2 are SEHNR and FQNEAQ (reference sequence). The CDR3 sequence: CASSSSMGQDTITGELFF. CDR3 sequence (DNA): TGTGCCAGCAGCTCCTCGATGGGACAGGACACGATCACCGGGGAGCTGTTTTTT.

This clone came up once. V gene TRBV19 combines with J gene TRBJ2-3; D is perhaps TRBD1 (5 bases). The CDR3 consists of 14 residues. The germline V gene has CDR1 LNHDA and CDR2 SQIVND (reference sequence). Trimming cost V 2 bases and J 6 bases, with 12 bases left between them. The chain's CDR3 is CASSILGSGDTQYF. CDR3 nucleotides: TGTGCCAGTAGTATACTGGGGTCAGGGGATACGCAGTATTTT.

The V and J genes are TRBV27 and TRBJ2-1; 10 nucleotides align to TRBD2. Germline loops: CDR1 MNHEY, CDR2 SMNVEV (reference sequence). The CDR3 spans 13 residues. With V trimmed by 10 bases and J by 8 bases, 8 bases remained unmatched. The CDR3 loop reads CAKAASGSHEQFF. The CDR3 DNA is TGTGCCAAGGCGGCTAGCGGGAGCCATGAGCAGTTCTTC.

CDR3 DNA sequence: TGTGCCAGCAGCCCCCGGACTAGCGGGATTCTGAACAATGAGCAGTTCTTC. Its translation: CASSPRTSGILNNEQFF. V and J are TRBV11-3 and TRBJ2-1, with TRBD2 matching over 12 bases. Trimming at V came to 5 bases and at J to 5 bases, leaving 10 bases not matched to a gene. The CDR3 runs 17 residues. Looked up from germline, CDR1 is SGHNT and CDR2 is YENEEA. Complete variable domain (other parts from reference TRBV11-3 and TRBJ2-1): EAGVVQSPRYKIIEKKQPVAFWCNPISGHNTLYWYLQNLGQGPELLIRYENEEAVDDSQLPKDRFSAERLKGVDSTLKIQPAELGDSAVYLCASSPRTSGILNNEQFFGPGTRLTVL.

The CDR3 bases are TGTGCCAGCTCACCACAGAACGGACTAGCGGGAGGGGAGAATGAGCAGTTCTTC. Protein product: CASSPQNGLAGGENEQFF. The V gene is TRBV18, the J gene TRBJ2-1, with 15 positions matching TRBD2. J lost 7 bases, V lost 1 base, and 8 bases had no gene match. CDR3 length: 18 amino acids. The germline gives CDR1 KGHSH, CDR2 LQKENI.

This chain links TRBV19 with TRBJ1-1; a weak D match, TRBD1 (6 bases). Between the trimmed V and J ends, which lost 3 bases and 0 bases, there was a span of 14 bases. CDR1 LNHDA and CDR2 SQIVND come from the germline V gene (reference sequence). This CDR3 is built from 16 residues. The CDR3, as DNA: TGTGCCAGTAGTATTTTGGGGCAGGGGATGAACACTGAAGCTTTCTTT. Amino acids: CASSILGQGMNTEAFF.

This clone was seen a handful of times. The V gene is TRBV5-1, the J gene TRBJ2-7; D remains ambiguous. CDR1 SGHRS and CDR2 YFSETQ come from the germline V gene. The CDR3 runs 13 residues. Trimming left V 2 bases short and J 5 bases short, with 11 bases between. The CDR3 nucleotides read TGCGCCAGCAGCTTACCGGGTCTCCACGAGCAGTACTTC. Its translation is CASSLPGLHEQYF.